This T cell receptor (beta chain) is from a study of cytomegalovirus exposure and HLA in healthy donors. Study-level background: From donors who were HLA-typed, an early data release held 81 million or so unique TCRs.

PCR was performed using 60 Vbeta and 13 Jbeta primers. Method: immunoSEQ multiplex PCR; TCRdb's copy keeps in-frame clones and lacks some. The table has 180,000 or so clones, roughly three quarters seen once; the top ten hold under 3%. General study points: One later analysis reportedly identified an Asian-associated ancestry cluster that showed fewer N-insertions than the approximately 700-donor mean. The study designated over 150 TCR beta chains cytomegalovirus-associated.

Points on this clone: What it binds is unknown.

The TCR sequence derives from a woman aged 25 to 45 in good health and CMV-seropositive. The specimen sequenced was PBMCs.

CDR3 coding DNA: TGCAGCGTTGAAGATACGGTACGGAACTATGGCTACACCTTC. As protein: CSVEDTVRNYGYTF. The chain combines TRBV29-1 with TRBJ1-2; no reliable D call. Trimming left V 0 bases short and J 2 bases short, with 10 bases between. Germline CDR1 is SQVTM and CDR2 is ANQGSEA. The CDR3 length is 14 residues. Full variable domain (outside the CDR3, taken from reference TRBV29-1 and TRBJ1-2): SAVISQKPSRDICQRGTSLTIQCQVDSQVTMMFWYRQQPGQSLTLIATANQGSEATYESGFVIDKFPISRPNLTFSTLTVSNMSPEDSSIYLCSVEDTVRNYGYTFGSGTRLTVV.